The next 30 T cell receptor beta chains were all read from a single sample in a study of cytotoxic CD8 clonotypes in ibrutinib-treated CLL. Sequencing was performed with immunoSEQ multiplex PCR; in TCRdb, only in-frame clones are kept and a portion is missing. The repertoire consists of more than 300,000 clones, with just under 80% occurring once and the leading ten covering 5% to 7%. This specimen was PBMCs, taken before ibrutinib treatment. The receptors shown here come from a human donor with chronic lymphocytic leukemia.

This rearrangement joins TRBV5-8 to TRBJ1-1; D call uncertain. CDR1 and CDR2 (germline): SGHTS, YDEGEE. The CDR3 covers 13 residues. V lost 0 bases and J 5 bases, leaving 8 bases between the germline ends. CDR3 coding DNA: TGTGCCAGCAGCTTGGAGCGTTGGACTGAAGCTTTCTTT. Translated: CASSLERWTEAFF.

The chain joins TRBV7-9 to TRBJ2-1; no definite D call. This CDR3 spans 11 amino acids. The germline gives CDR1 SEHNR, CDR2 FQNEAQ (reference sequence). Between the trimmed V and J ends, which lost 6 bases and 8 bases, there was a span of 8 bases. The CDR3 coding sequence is TGTGCCAGCAGAGCAAGCCATGAGCAGTTCTTC. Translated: CASRASHEQFF.

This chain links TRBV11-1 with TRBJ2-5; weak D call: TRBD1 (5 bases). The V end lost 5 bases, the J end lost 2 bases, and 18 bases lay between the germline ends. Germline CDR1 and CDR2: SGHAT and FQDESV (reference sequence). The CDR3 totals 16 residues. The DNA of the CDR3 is TGTGCCAGCAGCCGAAAAACAGGAAGAGTTCAAGAGACCCAGTACTTC. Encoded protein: CASSRKTGRVQETQYF.

CDR3 bases: TGTGCCAGCAGCGTACTTGGGGGGACGAACACCGGGGAGCTGTTTTTT. This gives the protein CASSVLGGTNTGELFF. This chain links TRBV9 with TRBJ2-2; the D gene is possibly TRBD2 (6 bases). The length of the CDR3 is 16 residues. Germline-derived CDR1 and CDR2 are SGDLS and YYNGEE. V lost 1 base, J lost 0 bases, and 10 bases lay in between.

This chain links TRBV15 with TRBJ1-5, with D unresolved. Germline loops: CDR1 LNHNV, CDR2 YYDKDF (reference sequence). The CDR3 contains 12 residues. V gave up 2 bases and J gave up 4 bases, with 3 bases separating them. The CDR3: CATSRFNQPQHF. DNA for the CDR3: TGTGCCACCAGCAGATTTAATCAGCCCCAGCATTTT. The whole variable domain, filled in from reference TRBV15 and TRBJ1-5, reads DAMVIQNPRYQVTQFGKPVTLSCSQTLNHNVMYWYQQKSSQAPKLLFHYYDKDFNNEADTPDNFQSRRPNTSFCFLDIRSPGLGDTAMYLCATSRFNQPQHFGDGTRLSIL.

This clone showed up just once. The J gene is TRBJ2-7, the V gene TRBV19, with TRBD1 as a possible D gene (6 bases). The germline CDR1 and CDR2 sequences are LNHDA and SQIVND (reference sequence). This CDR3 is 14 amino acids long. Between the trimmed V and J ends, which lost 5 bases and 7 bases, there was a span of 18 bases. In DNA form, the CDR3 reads TGTGCCAGTAGTGTGGGGGCGGCGTACTATGAGCAGTACTTC. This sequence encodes CASSVGAAYYEQYF.

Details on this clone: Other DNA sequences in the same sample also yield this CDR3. The CDR3 region is CASSQVLSTDTQYF. Here the CDR3 DNA reads TGCGCCAGCAGCCAAGTTCTTAGCACAGATACGCAGTATTTT. The J gene is TRBJ2-3, the V gene TRBV4-1; no firm D call. Germline V CDR1 and CDR2: MGHRA, YSYEKL. V lost 1 base, J lost 0 bases, and 5 bases lay in between. The CDR3 contains 14 residues.

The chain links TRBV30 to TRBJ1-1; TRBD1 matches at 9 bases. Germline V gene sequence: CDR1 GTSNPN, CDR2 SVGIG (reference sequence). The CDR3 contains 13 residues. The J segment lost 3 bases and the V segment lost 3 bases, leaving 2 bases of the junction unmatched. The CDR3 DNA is TGTGCCTGGAGGCGGACAGGGGACACTGAAGCTTTCTTT. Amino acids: CAWRRTGDTEAFF.

The CDR3 DNA reads as TGTGCCAGCAGCTTAGAAGTGCTCAGGGGTGGTGACACCATATATTTT. Protein product: CASSLEVLRGGDTIYF. V is TRBV7-2 and J is TRBJ1-3; possible D gene TRBD1, 6 bases. This CDR3 is 16 amino acids long. The V and J ends lost 1 base and 8 bases respectively, with 18 bases between them. Germline CDR1 SGHTA, CDR2 FQGNSA.

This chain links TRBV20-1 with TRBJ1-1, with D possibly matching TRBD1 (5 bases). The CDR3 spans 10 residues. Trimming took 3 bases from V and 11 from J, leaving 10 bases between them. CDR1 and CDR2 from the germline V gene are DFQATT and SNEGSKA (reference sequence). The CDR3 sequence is CSARGVPAFF. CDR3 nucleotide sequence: TGCAGTGCTAGGGGGGTCCCCGCTTTCTTT.

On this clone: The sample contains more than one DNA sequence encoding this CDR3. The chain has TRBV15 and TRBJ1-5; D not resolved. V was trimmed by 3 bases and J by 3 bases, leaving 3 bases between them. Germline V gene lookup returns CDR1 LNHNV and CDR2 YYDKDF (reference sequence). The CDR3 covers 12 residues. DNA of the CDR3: TGTGCCACCAGCAGGTACAATCAGCCCCAGCATTTT. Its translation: CATSRYNQPQHF. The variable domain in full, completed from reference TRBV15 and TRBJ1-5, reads DAMVIQNPRYQVTQFGKPVTLSCSQTLNHNVMYWYQQKSSQAPKLLFHYYDKDFNNEADTPDNFQSRRPNTSFCFLDIRSPGLGDTAMYLCATSRYNQPQHFGDGTRLSIL.

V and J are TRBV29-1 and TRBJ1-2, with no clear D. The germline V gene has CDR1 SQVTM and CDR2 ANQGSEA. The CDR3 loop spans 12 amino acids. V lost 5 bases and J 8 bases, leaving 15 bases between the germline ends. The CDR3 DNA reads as TGCAGCGTTTCTGGAATGGAGAGGGGCTACACCTTC. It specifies CSVSGMERGYTF. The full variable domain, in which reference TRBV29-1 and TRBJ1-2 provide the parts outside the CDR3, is SAVISQKPSRDICQRGTSLTIQCQVDSQVTMMFWYRQQPGQSLTLIATANQGSEATYESGFVIDKFPISRPNLTFSTLTVSNMSPEDSSIYLCSVSGMERGYTFGSGTRLTVV.

CDR3 sequence: CATSREGSNQPQHF. In DNA form, the CDR3 reads TGTGCCACCAGCAGAGAAGGGTCCAATCAGCCCCAGCATTTT. The chain employs TRBV15 and TRBJ1-5; D is ambiguous. This CDR3 is 14 amino acids long. CDR1 LNHNV and CDR2 YYDKDF come from the germline V gene (reference sequence). Trimming took off 0 bases at V and 3 bases at J, with 6 bases between the two ends.

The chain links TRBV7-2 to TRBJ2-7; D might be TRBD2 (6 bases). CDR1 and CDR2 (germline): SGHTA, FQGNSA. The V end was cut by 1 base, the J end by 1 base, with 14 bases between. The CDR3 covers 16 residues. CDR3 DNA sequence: TGTGCCAGCAGCTTAGGGCGGGGAGAATTATCCTACGAGCAGTACTTC. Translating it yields CASSLGRGELSYEQYF.

CDR3 DNA: TGTGCCAGCAGTTTAGGGACAGGGGTTGAAGCTTTCTTT. It translates to CASSLGTGVEAFF. The chain uses TRBV27 and TRBJ1-1; TRBD1 aligns across 10 bases. The germline V gene encodes CDR1 MNHEY and CDR2 SMNVEV (reference sequence). The length of the CDR3 is 13 residues. J lost 7 bases, V lost 2 bases, and 1 base had no gene match.

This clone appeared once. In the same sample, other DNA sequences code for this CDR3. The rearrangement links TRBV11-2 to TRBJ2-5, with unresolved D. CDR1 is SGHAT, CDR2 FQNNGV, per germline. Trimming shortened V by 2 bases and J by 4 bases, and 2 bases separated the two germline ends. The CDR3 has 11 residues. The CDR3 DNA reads TGTGCCAGCAGCTTAAGAGAGACCCAGTACTTC. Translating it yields CASSLRETQYF.

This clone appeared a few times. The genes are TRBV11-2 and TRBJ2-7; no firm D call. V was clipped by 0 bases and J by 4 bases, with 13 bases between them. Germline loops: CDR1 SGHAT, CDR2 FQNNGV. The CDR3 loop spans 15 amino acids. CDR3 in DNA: TGTGCCAGCAGCTTAGATCTCAGGTACTTTTACGAGCAGTACTTC. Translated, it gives CASSLDLRYFYEQYF. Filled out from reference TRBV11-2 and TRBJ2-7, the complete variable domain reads EAGVAQSPRYKIIEKRQSVAFWCNPISGHATLYWYQQILGQGPKLLIQFQNNGVVDDSQLPKDRFSAERLKGVDSTLKIQPAKLEDSAVYLCASSLDLRYFYEQYFGPGTRLTVT.

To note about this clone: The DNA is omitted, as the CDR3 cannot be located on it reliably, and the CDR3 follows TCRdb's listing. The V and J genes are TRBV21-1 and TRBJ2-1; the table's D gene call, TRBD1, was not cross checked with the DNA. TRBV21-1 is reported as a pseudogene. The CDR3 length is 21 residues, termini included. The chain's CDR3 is CASSNWATGARNSGDYNEQFF.

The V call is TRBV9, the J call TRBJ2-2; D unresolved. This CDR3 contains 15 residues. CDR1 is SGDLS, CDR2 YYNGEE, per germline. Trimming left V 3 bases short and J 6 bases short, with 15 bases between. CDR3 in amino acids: CASSGGGPAAGELFF. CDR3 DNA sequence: TGTGCCAGCAGCGGTGGCGGACCTGCGGCCGGGGAGCTGTTTTTT.

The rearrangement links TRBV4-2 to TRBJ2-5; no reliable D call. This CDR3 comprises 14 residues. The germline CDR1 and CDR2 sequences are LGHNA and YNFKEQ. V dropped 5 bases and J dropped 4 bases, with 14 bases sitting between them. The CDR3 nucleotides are TGTGCCAGCAGCGTAGCCGCCGTCGGAGAGACCCAGTACTTC. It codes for CASSVAAVGETQYF.

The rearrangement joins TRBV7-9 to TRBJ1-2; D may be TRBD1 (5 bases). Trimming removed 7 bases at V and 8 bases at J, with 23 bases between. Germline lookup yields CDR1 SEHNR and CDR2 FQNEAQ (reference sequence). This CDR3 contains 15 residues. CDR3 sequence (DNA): TGTGCCAGCACCATTTCCGGGGGACTTTCTCGCGGCTACACCTTC. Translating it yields CASTISGGLSRGYTF. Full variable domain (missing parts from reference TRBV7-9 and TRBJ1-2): DTGVSQNPRHKITKRGQNVTFRCDPISEHNRLYWYRQTLGQGPEFLTYFQNEAQLEKSRLLSDRFSAERPKGSFSTLEIQRTEQGDSAMYLCASTISGGLSRGYTFGSGTRLTVV.

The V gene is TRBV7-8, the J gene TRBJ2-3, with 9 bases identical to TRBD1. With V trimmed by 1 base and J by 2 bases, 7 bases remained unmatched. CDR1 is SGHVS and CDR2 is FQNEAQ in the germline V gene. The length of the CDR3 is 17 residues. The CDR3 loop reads CASSLGPGQGFTDTQYF. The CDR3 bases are TGTGCCAGCAGCTTAGGGCCGGGACAGGGATTCACAGATACGCAGTATTTT. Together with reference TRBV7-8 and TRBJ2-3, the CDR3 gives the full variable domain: GAGVSQSPRYKVAKRGQDVALRCDPISGHVSLFWYQQALGQGPEFLTYFQNEAQLDKSGLPSDRFFAERPEGSVSTLKIQRTQQEDSAVYLCASSLGPGQGFTDTQYFGPGTRLTVL.

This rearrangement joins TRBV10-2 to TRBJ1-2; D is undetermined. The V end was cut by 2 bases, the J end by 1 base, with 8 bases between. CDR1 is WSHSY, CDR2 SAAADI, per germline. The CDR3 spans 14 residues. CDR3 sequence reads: CASSENSFNYGYTF. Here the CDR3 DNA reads TGCGCCAGCAGTGAGAATTCCTTTAACTATGGCTACACCTTC.

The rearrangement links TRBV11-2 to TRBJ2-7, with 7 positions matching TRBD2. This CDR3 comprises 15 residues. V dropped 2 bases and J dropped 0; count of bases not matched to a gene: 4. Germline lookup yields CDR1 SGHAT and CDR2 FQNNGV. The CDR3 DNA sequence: TGTGCCAGCAGCTTAAGGTGGGAGGGCTCCTACGAGCAGTACTTC. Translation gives CASSLRWEGSYEQYF.

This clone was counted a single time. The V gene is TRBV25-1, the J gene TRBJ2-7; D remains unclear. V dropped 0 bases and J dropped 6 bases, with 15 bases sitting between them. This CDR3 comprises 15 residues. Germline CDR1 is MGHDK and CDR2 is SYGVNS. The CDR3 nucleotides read TGTGCCAGCAGTGAATATAAACGCGGCCGGTTCGAGCAGTACTTC. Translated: CASSEYKRGRFEQYF.

CDR3 nucleotides: TGTGCCAGCAGTTCCGGCGCTAGGGGCTACACCTTC. The encoded protein is CASSSGARGYTF. This chain links TRBV6-5 with TRBJ1-2; D is unresolved. Trimming left V 4 bases short and J 8 bases short, with 11 bases between. The germline CDR1 and CDR2 sequences are MNHEY and SVGAGI. The CDR3 covers 12 residues.

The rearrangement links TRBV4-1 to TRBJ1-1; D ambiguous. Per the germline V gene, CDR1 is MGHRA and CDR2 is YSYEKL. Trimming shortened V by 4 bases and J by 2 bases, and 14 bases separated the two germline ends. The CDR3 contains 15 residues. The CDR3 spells CASSPEESRNTEAFF. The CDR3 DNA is TGCGCCAGCAGCCCCGAGGAATCAAGAAACACTGAAGCTTTCTTT.

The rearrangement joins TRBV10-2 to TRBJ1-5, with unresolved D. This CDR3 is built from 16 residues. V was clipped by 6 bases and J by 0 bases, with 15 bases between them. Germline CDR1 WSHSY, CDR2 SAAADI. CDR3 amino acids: CASRKHPERSNQPQHF. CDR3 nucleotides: TGCGCCAGCAGAAAACACCCCGAGCGTAGCAATCAGCCCCAGCATTTT.

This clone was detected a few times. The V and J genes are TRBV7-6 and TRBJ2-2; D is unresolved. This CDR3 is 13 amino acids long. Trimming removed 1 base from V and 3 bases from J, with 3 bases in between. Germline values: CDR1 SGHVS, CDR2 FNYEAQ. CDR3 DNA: TGTGCCAGCAGCTTAGGTCACACCGGGGAGCTGTTTTTT. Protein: CASSLGHTGELFF.

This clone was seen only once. DNA of the CDR3: TGTGCCAGCAGCTTAGAGATCGGGCAGTACTTC. This translates into CASSLEIGQYF. The V gene is TRBV7-9, the J gene TRBJ2-7; D gene ambiguous. The V gene lost 1 base and the J gene lost 9 bases, with 7 bases spanning the gap. Germline CDR1 reads SEHNR; CDR2 reads FQNEAQ (reference sequence). CDR3 length equals 11 residues.